The text below deals with one TCR beta chain. Antigen: not known. Naive CD8 populations comprised CD45RO-negative cells positively selected for CCR7, excluding terminally differentiated effector memory CD45RA+ cells. The data originate from a study of shared clonotypes between healthy human individuals. TCRdb's table, derived via immunoSEQ multiplex PCR, lists solely in-frame clones and lacks some. The data contain around 550,000 clones, about 95% of them seen just once; the ten biggest clones take up 0.095% to 0.14%. Study conclusions and caveats: Generally, estimated richness proved larger in naive subsets than it did in memory subsets. Non-shared clonotypes were found to have lower generation probabilities than the clonotypes that were shared by all four of the sorted-subset donors. Naive CD4 clonotypes overlapped across a handful of donors at about 5.2%.

The TCR sequence derives from a young woman in good health. Sample: naive CD8+ T cells sorted from blood.

The CDR3 DNA reads as TGTGCCAGCAGCGACATACTAGCGGGAGGCAGCACAGATACGCAGTATTTT. Its protein product is CASSDILAGGSTDTQYF. The J gene is TRBJ2-3, the V gene TRBV7-9, with 12 bases aligning to TRBD2. This CDR3 has 17 amino acids. Trimming cost V 5 bases and J 0 bases; bases outside gene matches: 6. Germline V gene lookup returns CDR1 SEHNR and CDR2 FQNEAQ (reference sequence). Drawing the rest from reference TRBV7-9 and TRBJ2-3, the complete variable domain is DTGVSQNPRHKITKRGQNVTFRCDPISEHNRLYWYRQTLGQGPEFLTYFQNEAQLEKSRLLSDRFSAERPKGSFSTLEIQRTEQGDSAMYLCASSDILAGGSTDTQYFGPGTRLTVL.